This TCR beta chain is from a study of blood T cells in healthy people across ages. Study-level points and caveats: Donor CMV infection status was unknown, possibly confounding age-related changes in expanded clonotypes.

A sample-barcoded 5' primer and a J-beta primer mix were used in a second PCR of roughly 6 to 12 cycles. Each cDNA molecule carried a tag from a template-switch adaptor that contained 12 random nucleotides. MiXCR was run by TCRdb on the 5' RACE reads, yielding one entry per CDR3 protein. The table records roughly 800,000 distinct CDR3 sequences, roughly 60% of them present only once. This clonotype was observed a handful of times. Its specificity is unknown. V dropped 5 bases and J dropped 7 bases, with 9 bases sitting between them. Germline V CDR1 and CDR2: SGHAT, FQNNGV. The CDR3 has 12 amino acids. The rearrangement uses TRBV11-2 and TRBJ2-1; D call uncertain. Sequencing was done on a sample of blood. The TCR sequence derives from a man aged 30 to 39 in good health. The CDR3 bases are TGTGCCAGCAGCCCGACACGGAATGAGCAGTTCTTC. Protein product: CASSPTRNEQFF.